Each of the 5 T cell receptor beta chains below was sequenced from the same sample in a study of tumor-infiltrating lymphocytes in primary liver carcinoma. Using a constant-region primer together with ProtoScript II reverse transcriptase, TCR beta cDNA was made from 500 ng of total RNA. A slightly modified ARM-PCR protocol with three nested multiplex PCR rounds produced these TCR beta libraries. A C-beta reverse primer and TRBV1-TRBV30 forward primers served in each of the first two PCR rounds, at about 10 cycles apiece. Each CDR3 protein is one row after TCRdb ran MiXCR on the multiplex PCR reads. The table has about 320,000 distinct CDR3 sequences, approximately 60% seen once. Germline DNA was extracted too, while blood RNA derived from unsorted whole blood. The sequenced material came from peripheral blood. The origin of the receptors is a man aged 35 to 55 with primary liver carcinoma and hepatitis B virus infection.

This clonotype was detected a few times. This chain joins TRBV5-6 and TRBJ2-4; D assignment may be TRBD1 or TRBD2 (5 bases each). The CDR3 is 16 amino acids. Germline CDR1 and CDR2: SGHDT and YYEEEE. V lost 4 bases and J lost 0, with 14 bases in between. The CDR3 DNA reads as TGTGCCAGCAGCCCCCTTGGGGACGTAGCCAAAAACATTCAGTACTTC. Residues: CASSPLGDVAKNIQYF. Combining the CDR3 with reference TRBV5-6 and TRBJ2-4 gives the whole variable domain DAGVTQSPTHLIKTRGQQVTLRCSPKSGHDTVSWYQQALGQGPQFIFQYYEEEERQRGNFPDRFSGHQFPNYSSELNVNALLLGDSALYLCASSPLGDVAKNIQYFGAGTRLSVL.

On this clonotype: A junction end diverges from the germline sequence, so it may reflect a read error. The rearrangement links TRBV5-4 to TRBJ2-7; 13 bases are shared with TRBD2. This CDR3 has 16 amino acids. Per the germline V gene, CDR1 is SGHNT and CDR2 is YYREEE (reference sequence). CDR3 nucleotides: TGTGCCAGCGGCTTGGGCGGACTAGCGGGAGCTGGCGAGCAGTACTTC. Its protein product is CASGLGGLAGAGEQYF.

A note on this clonotype: A junction boundary mismatches the germline segment, possibly from a read error. V usage is TRBV13 and J usage is TRBJ1-6; D ambiguous. The CDR3 has 12 amino acids. Germline-derived CDR1 and CDR2 are PRHDT and FYEKMQ (reference sequence). The CDR3 DNA reads as TGTGCCAGCAGTCTCGGGGATTCACTCCTCCACTTT. This codes for CASSLGDSLLHF.

On this clonotype itself: It may be a read error: a sequence one base away is much more abundant. The rearrangement uses TRBV6-5 and TRBJ2-7; 7 bases line up with TRBD2. This CDR3 region has 15 residues. Trimming at V came to 5 bases and at J to 2 bases, leaving 9 bases not matched to a gene. Germline V gene data show CDR1 as MNHEY and CDR2 as SVGAGI. The CDR3 sequence is CASSGPGTKTYEQYF. The CDR3 DNA follows: TGTGCCAGCAGTGGACCCGGGACTAAAACCTACGAGCAGTACTTC.

CDR3 in DNA: TGTGCCAGTAGTTCCCTGGACAGGACAGGCGGGGAGCTGTTTTTT. Translated: CASSSLDRTGGELFF. The V and J genes are TRBV6-1 and TRBJ2-2, with TRBD1 matching over 7 bases. This CDR3 region has 15 residues. V trimming: 9 bases; J trimming: 7 bases; junction bases outside the gene matches: 14. Germline V gene sequence: CDR1 MNHNS, CDR2 SASEGT.